This T cell receptor (beta chain) is from a study of technical replicates of blood from a handful of donors. The method was immunoSEQ multiplex PCR; TCRdb's version includes in-frame clones alone and lacks a portion of them. The table records approximately 97,000 clones, roughly 95% of them present only once. The V end lost 8 bases, the J end lost 8 bases, and 24 bases lay between the germline ends. The CDR3 runs to 15 residues. The germline V gene has CDR1 SNHLY and CDR2 FYNNEI. The sequencing sample was made of T cells isolated from PBMCs. V and J are TRBV2 and TRBJ1-2, with a tentative D call TRBD1 (5 bases). The source of this sequence is a human donor in good health. In nucleotides, the CDR3 is TGTGCCAGCTACCTGGGGCGCGAGGTCGCCGGAGGCTACACCTTC. Translation: CASYLGREVAGGYTF.